A single sample is the source of the 2 T cell receptor beta chains below, sequenced in a study of shared clonotypes between healthy human individuals. Produced via immunoSEQ multiplex PCR; TCRdb's table is partial and in-frame only. The data hold 2 million or so clones, with 85% to 95% observed a single time. The material sequenced was naive CD4+ T cells sorted from blood. Subset defined: CD45RA+ positively selected. These receptors came from a man younger than 30 in good health.

This sequence joins TRBV5-6 and TRBJ1-6, with 7 bases that match TRBD1. The ends lost 7 bases at V and 6 bases at J; junction bases unmatched: 7. The length of the CDR3 is 14 residues. CDR1 and CDR2 from the germline V gene are SGHDT and YYEEEE. In DNA, the CDR3 is TGTGCCAGCGGAAACAGGGGCCCTAATTCACCCCTCCACTTT. Translation: CASGNRGPNSPLHF. Full variable domain (missing parts from reference TRBV5-6 and TRBJ1-6): DAGVTQSPTHLIKTRGQQVTLRCSPKSGHDTVSWYQQALGQGPQFIFQYYEEEERQRGNFPDRFSGHQFPNYSSELNVNALLLGDSALYLCASGNRGPNSPLHFGNGTRLTVT.

This clone has more than one count but fewer than ten. The chain uses TRBV6-5 and TRBJ1-6; D perhaps matches TRBD1 (6 bases). CDR3 size: 14 residues. V lost 10 bases, J lost 6 bases, and 16 bases lay in between. Germline values: CDR1 MNHEY, CDR2 SVGAGI. The CDR3 nucleotides are TGTGCCATCTCTCCGGGGGCTGGTAATTCACCCCTCCACTTT. Its protein product is CAISPGAGNSPLHF.